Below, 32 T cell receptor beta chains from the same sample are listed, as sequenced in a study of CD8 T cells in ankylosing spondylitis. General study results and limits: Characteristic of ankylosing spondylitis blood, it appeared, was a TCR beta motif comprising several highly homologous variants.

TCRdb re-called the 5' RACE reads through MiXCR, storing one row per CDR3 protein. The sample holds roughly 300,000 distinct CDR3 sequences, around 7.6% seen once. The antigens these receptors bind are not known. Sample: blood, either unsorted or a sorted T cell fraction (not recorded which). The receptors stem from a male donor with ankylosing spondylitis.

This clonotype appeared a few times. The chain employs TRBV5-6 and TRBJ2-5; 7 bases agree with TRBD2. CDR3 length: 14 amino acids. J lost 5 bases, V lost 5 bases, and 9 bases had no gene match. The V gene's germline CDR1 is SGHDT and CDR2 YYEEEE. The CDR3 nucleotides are TGTGCCAGCAGACCCTTGGGGGGGAAGGAGACCCAGTACTTC. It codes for CASRPLGGKETQYF.

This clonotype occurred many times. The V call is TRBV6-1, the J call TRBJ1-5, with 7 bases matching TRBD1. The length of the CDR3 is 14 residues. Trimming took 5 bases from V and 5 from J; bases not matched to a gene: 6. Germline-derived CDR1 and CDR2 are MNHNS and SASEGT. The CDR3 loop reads CASSRQGEDQPQHF. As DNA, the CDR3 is TGTGCCAGCAGTCGACAGGGCGAGGATCAGCCCCAGCATTTT.

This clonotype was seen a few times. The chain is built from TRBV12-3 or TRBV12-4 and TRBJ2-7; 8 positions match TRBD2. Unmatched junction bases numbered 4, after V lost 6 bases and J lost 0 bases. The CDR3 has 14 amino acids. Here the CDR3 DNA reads TGTGCCAGCAGGTATAGCGGGAACTCCTACGAGCAGTACTTC. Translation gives CASRYSGNSYEQYF.

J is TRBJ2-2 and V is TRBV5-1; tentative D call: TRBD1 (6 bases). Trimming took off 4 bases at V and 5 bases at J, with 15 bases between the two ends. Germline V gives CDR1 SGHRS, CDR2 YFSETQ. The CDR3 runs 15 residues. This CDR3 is CASSLTGILTGELFF. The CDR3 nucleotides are TGCGCCAGCAGCCTTACAGGGATTTTAACCGGGGAGCTGTTTTTT.

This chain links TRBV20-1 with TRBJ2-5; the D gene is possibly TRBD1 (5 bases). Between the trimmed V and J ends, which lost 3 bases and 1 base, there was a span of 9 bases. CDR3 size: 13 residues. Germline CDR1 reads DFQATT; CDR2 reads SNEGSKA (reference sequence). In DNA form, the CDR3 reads TGCAGTGCTAGGCCCCAGGGCCAAGAGACCCAGTACTTC. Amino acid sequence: CSARPQGQETQYF.

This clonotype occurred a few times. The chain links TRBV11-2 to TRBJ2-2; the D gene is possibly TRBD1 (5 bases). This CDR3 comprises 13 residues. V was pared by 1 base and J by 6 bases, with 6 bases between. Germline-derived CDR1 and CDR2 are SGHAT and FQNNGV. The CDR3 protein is CASSLVRAGELFF. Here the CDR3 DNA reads TGTGCCAGCAGCTTAGTCAGGGCCGGGGAGCTGTTTTTT.

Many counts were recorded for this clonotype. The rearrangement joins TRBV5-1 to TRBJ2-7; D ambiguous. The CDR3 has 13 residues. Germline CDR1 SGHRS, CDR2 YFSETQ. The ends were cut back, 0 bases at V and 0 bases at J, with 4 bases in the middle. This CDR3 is CASSLDNSYEQYF. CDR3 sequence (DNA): TGCGCCAGCAGCTTGGACAACTCCTACGAGCAGTACTTC.

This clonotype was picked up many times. This chain's CDR3 is CASSDRGIGWAEAFF. The CDR3, as DNA: TGTGCCAGCAGTGACCGGGGTATAGGTTGGGCTGAAGCTTTCTTT. The rearrangement links TRBV25-1 to TRBJ1-1; no reliable D call. From germline, CDR1 is MGHDK and CDR2 SYGVNS. Trimming shortened V by 3 bases and J by 6 bases, and 17 bases separated the two germline ends. CDR3 length: 15 residues.

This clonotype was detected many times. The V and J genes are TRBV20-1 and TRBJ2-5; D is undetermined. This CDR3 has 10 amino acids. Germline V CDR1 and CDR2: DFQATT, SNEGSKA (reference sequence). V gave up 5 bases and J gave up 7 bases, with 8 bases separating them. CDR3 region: CSASDGTQYF. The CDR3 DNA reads TGCAGTGCTTCCGACGGGACCCAGTACTTC.

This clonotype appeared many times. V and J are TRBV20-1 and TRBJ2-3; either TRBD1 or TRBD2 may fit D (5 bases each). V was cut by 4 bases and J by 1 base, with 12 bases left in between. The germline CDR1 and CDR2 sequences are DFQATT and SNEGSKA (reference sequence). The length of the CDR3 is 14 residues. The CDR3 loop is CSANSEGRTDTQYF. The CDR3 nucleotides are TGCAGTGCTAATTCAGAGGGGCGCACAGATACGCAGTATTTT.

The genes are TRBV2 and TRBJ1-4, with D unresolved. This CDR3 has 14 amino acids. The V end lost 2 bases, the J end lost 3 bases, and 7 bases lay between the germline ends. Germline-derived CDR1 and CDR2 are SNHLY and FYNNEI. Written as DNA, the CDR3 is TGTGCCAGCAGTGAAAGTCCCGCTAATGAAAAACTGTTTTTT. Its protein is CASSESPANEKLFF.

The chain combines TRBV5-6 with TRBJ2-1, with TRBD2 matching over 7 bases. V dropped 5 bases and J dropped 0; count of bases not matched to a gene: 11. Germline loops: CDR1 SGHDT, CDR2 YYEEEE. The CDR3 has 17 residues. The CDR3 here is CASRSGVRDYSYNEQFF. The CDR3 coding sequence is TGTGCCAGCAGATCCGGGGTCCGGGACTACTCCTACAATGAGCAGTTCTTC. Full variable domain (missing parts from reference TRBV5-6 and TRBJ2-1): DAGVTQSPTHLIKTRGQQVTLRCSPKSGHDTVSWYQQALGQGPQFIFQYYEEEERQRGNFPDRFSGHQFPNYSSELNVNALLLGDSALYLCASRSGVRDYSYNEQFFGPGTRLTVL.

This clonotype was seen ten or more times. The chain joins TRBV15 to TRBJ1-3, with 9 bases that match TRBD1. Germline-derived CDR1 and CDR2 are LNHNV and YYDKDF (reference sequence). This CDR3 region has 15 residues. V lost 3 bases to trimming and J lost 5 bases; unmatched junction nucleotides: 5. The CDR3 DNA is TGTGCCACCAGCAGGCACAGGGGGCTAAGAAACACCATATATTTT. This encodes CATSRHRGLRNTIYF.

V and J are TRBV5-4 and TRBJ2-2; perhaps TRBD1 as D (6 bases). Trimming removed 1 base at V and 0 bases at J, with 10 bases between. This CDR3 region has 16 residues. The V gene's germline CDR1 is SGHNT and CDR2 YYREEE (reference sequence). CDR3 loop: CASSLPGTTNTGELFF. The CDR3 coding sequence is TGTGCCAGCAGCTTGCCCGGGACAACGAACACCGGGGAGCTGTTTTTT. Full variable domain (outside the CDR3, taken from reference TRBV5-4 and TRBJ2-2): ETGVTQSPTHLIKTRGQQVTLRCSSQSGHNTVSWYQQALGQGPQFIFQYYREEENGRGNFPPRFSGLQFPNYSSELNVNALELDDSALYLCASSLPGTTNTGELFFGEGSRLTVL.

Here the CDR3 DNA reads TGCAGTGCGGGACCCCCGACACCAACTAATGAAAAACTGTTTTTT. This gives the protein CSAGPPTPTNEKLFF. V gene TRBV20-1 combines with J gene TRBJ1-4, with TRBD1 as a possible D gene (5 bases). Germline CDR1 is DFQATT and CDR2 is SNEGSKA (reference sequence). V shed 6 bases and J shed 0 bases, with 14 bases lying between them. The CDR3 consists of 15 residues.

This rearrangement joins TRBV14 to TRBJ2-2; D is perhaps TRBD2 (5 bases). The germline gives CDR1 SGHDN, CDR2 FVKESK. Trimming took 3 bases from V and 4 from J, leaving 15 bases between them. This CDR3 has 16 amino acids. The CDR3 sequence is CASSHRPLRGTGELFF. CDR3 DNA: TGTGCCAGCAGCCATCGGCCCCTTCGGGGCACCGGGGAGCTGTTTTTT.

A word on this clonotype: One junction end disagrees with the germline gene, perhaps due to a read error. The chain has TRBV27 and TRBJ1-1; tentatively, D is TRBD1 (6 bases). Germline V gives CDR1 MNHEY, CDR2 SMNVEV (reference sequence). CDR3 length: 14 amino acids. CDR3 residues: CASSFLGGWTEALF. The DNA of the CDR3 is TGTGCCAGCAGTTTTTTAGGGGGGTGGACTGAAGCTCTCTTT.

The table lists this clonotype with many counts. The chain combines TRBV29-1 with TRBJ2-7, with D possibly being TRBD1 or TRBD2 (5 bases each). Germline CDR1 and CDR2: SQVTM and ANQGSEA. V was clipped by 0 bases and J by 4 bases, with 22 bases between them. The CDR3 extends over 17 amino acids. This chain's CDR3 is CSVEDQRVLGDAYEQYF. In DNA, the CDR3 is TGCAGCGTTGAAGATCAAAGGGTGCTAGGGGACGCTTACGAGCAGTACTTC.

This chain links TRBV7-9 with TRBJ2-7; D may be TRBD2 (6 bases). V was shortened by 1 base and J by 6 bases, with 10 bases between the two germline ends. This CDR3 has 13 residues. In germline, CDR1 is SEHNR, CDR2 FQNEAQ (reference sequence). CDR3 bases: TGTGCCAGCAGCTTAGAGGGACTGGGCGAGCAGTACTTC. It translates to CASSLEGLGEQYF.

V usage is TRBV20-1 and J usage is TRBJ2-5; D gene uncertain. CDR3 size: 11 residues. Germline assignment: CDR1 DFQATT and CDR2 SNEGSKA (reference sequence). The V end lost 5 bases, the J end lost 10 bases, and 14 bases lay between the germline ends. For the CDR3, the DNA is TGCAGTGCTCCCTCTGGGGTGAACCAGTACTTC. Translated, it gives CSAPSGVNQYF.

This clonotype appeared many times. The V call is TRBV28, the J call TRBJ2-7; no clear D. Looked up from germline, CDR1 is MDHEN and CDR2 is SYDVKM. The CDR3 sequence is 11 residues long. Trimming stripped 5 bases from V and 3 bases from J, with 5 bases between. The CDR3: CASSDYYEQYF. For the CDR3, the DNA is TGTGCCAGCAGTGATTACTACGAGCAGTACTTC.

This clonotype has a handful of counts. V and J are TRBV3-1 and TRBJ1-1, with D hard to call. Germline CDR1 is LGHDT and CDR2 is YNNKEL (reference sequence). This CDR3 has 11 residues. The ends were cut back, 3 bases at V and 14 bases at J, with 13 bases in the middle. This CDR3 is CASSQSGPSFF. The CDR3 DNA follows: TGTGCCAGCAGCCAGAGTGGGCCCTCCTTCTTT.

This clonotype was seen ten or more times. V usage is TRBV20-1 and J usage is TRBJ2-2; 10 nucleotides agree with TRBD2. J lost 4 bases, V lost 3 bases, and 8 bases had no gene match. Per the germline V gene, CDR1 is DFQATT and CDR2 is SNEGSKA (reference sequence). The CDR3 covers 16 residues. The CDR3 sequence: CSASGLVAGGTGELFF. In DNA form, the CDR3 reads TGCAGTGCTAGCGGTTTGGTAGCGGGAGGCACCGGGGAGCTGTTTTTT.

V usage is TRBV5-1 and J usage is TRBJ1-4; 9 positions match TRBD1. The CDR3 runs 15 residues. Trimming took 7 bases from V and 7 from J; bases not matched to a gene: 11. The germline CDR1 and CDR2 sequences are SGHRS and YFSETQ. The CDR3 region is CASGHPGQGVEKLFF. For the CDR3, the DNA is TGCGCCAGCGGGCACCCGGGACAGGGTGTTGAAAAACTGTTTTTT.

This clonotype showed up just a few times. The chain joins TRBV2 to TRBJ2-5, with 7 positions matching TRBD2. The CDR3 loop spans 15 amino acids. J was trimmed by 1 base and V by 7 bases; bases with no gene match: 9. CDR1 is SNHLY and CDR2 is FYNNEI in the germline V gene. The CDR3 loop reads CASKSSGLVQETQYF. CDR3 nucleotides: TGTGCCAGCAAGAGCTCCGGACTAGTCCAAGAGACCCAGTACTTC.

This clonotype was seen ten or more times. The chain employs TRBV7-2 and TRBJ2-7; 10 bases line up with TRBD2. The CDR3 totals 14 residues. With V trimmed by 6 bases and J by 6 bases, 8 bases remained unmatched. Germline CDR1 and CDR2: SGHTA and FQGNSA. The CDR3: CASRQSGRVGEQYF. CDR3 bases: TGTGCCAGCAGACAAAGCGGGAGGGTGGGCGAGCAGTACTTC.

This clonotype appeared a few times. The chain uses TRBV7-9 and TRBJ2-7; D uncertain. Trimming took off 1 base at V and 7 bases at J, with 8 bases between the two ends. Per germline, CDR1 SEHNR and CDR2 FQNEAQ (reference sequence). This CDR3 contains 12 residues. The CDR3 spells CASSLVRSEQYF. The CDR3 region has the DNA TGTGCCAGCAGCTTAGTCAGAAGTGAGCAGTACTTC.

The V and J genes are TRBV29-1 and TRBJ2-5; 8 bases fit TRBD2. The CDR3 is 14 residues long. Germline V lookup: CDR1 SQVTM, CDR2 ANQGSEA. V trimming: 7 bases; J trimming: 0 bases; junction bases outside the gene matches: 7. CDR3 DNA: TGCAGCGCCGCGGAGCGGGGGAACCAAGAGACCCAGTACTTC. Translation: CSAAERGNQETQYF.

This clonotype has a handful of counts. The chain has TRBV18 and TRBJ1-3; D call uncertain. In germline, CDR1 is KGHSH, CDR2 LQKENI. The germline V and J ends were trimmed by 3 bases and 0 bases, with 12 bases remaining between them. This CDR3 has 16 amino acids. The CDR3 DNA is TGTGCCAGCTCACCGAACCGGGATAGCTCTGGAAACACCATATATTTT. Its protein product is CASSPNRDSSGNTIYF. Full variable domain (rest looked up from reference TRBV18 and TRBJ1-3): NAGVMQNPRHLVRRRGQEARLRCSPMKGHSHVYWYRQLPEEGLKFMVYLQKENIIDESGMPKERFSAEFPKEGPSILRIQQVVRGDSAAYFCASSPNRDSSGNTIYFGEGSWLTVV.

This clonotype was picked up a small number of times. The DNA for the CDR3 is TGCGCCAGCAGCCGTCAAGCGGGAGCCAAACAGGATGAGCAGTTCTTC. It translates to CASSRQAGAKQDEQFF. This rearrangement joins TRBV5-1 to TRBJ2-1; TRBD2 agrees at 8 bases. Losses at the gene ends were 4 bases for V and 8 bases for J; bases not matched to a gene: 14. CDR1 is SGHRS, CDR2 YFSETQ, per germline. The CDR3 has 16 residues.

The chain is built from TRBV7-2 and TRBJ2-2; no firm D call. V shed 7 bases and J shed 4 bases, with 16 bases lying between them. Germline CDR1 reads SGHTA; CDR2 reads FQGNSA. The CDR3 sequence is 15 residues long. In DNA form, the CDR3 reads TGTGCCAGCACCCCCCCGAGTCGCGTCACCGGGGAGCTGTTTTTT. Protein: CASTPPSRVTGELFF. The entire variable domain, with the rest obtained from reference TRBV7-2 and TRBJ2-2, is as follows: GAGVSQSPSNKVTEKGKDVELRCDPISGHTALYWYRQSLGQGLEFLIYFQGNSAPDKSGLPSDRFSAERTGGSVSTLTIQRTQQEDSAVYLCASTPPSRVTGELFFGEGSRLTVL.

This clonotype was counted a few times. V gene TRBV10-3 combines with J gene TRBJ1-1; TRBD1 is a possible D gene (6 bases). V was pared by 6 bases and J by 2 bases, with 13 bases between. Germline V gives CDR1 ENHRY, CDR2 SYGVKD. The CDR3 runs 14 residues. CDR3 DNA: TGTGCCATCAGAAAAGGGGGGGATAACACTGAAGCTTTCTTT. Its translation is CAIRKGGDNTEAFF.